This is a list of T cell receptor beta chains from one sample in a study of spatial heterogeneity in lung cancer. In TCRdb, the 5' RACE reads were re-called with MiXCR into one record per CDR3 protein. There are some 120,000 distinct CDR3 sequences in the sample; more than 10% occur only once, and roughly 17% lies in the top ten. The sequences come from PBMCs, collected at follow-up. These receptors all come from a male donor with early-stage non-small cell lung cancer. The CDR3 runs from the conserved cysteine through the conserved F or W. D genes are given only for firm matches. Part of the rows lack a size; the others show once, few, many or a class for expanded clones.

cdr3_aa cdr3_nt v_call cdr3_length clone_size d_call j_call
CSAPPASTVREAEAFF TGCAGTGCTCCTCCGGCGTCGACAGTTAGAGAGGCTGAAGCTTTCTTT TRBV20-1 16 many - TRBJ1-1
CASSEDGRNTEAFF TGTGCCAGCAGTGAAGACGGCCGGAACACTGAAGCTTTCTTT TRBV2 14 few - TRBJ1-1
CASRAGQGANSPLHF TGCGCCAGCAGAGCTGGACAGGGGGCAAATTCACCCCTCCACTTT TRBV5-1 15 - TRBD1 TRBJ1-6
CASSPGIWGNIQYF TGTGCCAGCAGCCCAGGGATTTGGGGAAACATTCAGTACTTC TRBV7-2 14 - - TRBJ2-4
CASSLLVGFESPLHF TGTGCCAGCAGTTTATTGGTAGGATTCGAGTCACCCCTCCACTTT TRBV28 15 - - TRBJ1-6
CASSEGLEQTQYF TGTGCCAGCAGTGAAGGACTAGAGCAGACCCAGTACTTC TRBV6-1 13 many - TRBJ2-5
CASSLQGGRAYEQYF TGTGCCAGCAGCTTACAGGGGGGCCGGGCCTACGAGCAGTACTTC TRBV7-9 15 few - TRBJ2-7
CASSSFQTGGFQPQHF TGTGCCAGCAGCTCCTTTCAGACAGGGGGCTTTCAGCCCCAGCATTTT TRBV5-8 16 few TRBD1 TRBJ1-5
CASSPGTGAYEQYF TGTGCCAGCTCACCAGGGACAGGGGCCTACGAGCAGTACTTC TRBV18 14 - TRBD1 TRBJ2-7
CAGGAGQGSADTQYF TGTGCCGGAGGGGCCGGACAGGGCAGTGCAGATACGCAGTATTTT TRBV28 15 - TRBD1 TRBJ2-3
CASSFPGEGAQYF TGTGCCAGCAGCTTCCCGGGGGAAGGGGCCCAGTACTTC TRBV11-2 13 - - TRBJ2-5
CASTLRRTSDQETQYF TGTGCCAGCACCCTAAGACGGACTAGCGACCAAGAGACCCAGTACTTC TRBV6-6 16 - TRBD2 TRBJ2-5
CASSSQTVNTEAFF TGTGCCAGCAGCTCGCAGACGGTGAACACTGAAGCTTTCTTT TRBV7-6 14 - - TRBJ1-1
CASSMDRANSPLHF TGTGCCAGCAGCATGGACAGGGCAAATTCACCCCTCCACTTT TRBV5-4 14 - TRBD1 TRBJ1-6
CASSHTGDTGELFF TGTGCCAGCAGCCATACAGGGGACACCGGGGAGCTGTTTTTT TRBV7-3 14 - TRBD1 TRBJ2-2
CASSRVWTIYF TGTGCCAGCAGCCGTGTCTGGACCATATATTTT TRBV12-3/TRBV12-4 11 few - TRBJ1-3
CASSYWKNQETQYF TGTGCCAGCAGTTACTGGAAAAACCAAGAGACCCAGTACTTC TRBV6-5 14 - - TRBJ2-5
CASSQSQAHNYGYTF TGCGCCAGCAGCCAAAGTCAGGCTCATAACTATGGCTACACCTTC TRBV4-3 15 few - TRBJ1-2
CASSFSGGLSTDTQYF TGTGCCAGCAGTTTTTCAGGGGGCCTCAGCACAGATACGCAGTATTTT TRBV28 16 - TRBD1 TRBJ2-3
CASHFKRSNIQYF TGTGCCAGCCACTTTAAACGGAGTAACATTCAGTACTTC TRBV28 13 - - TRBJ2-4
CAIGGQGIQPQHF TGTGCCATAGGGGGACAGGGAATTCAGCCCCAGCATTTT TRBV6-2/TRBV6-3 13 - TRBD1 TRBJ1-5
CASSQEVLFSYEQYF TGCGCCAGCAGCCAAGAGGTTCTCTTCTCCTACGAGCAGTACTTC TRBV4-3 15 many - TRBJ2-7
CASSYGLEFFTDTQYF TGTGCCAGCAGTTACGGGCTCGAGTTCTTTACAGATACGCAGTATTTT TRBV6-2/TRBV6-3 16 few - TRBJ2-3
CASSLFQERTAEQFF TGCGCCAGCAGCTTGTTCCAGGAGAGAACGGCTGAGCAGTTCTTC TRBV5-1 15 - - TRBJ2-1